This is a list of T cell receptor beta chains from one sample in a study of control samples from healthy donors and cancer patients. Only in-frame clones appear in the TCRdb table, and some are missing; sequencing was by immunoSEQ multiplex PCR. The sample lists 90,000 to 100,000 clones, about 80% occurring once. Material: blood. These TCRs come from a woman in her 30s in good health. The CDR3 runs from the conserved cysteine through the conserved F or W. A D gene is named only where the DNA matches it firmly. Clone size is stated in some rows and not others, as once, few, many or a class when expanded.

>TRBV30|-|TRBJ1-1|TRBD1
CAWSTGQGNTEAFF
TGTGCCTGGAGTACGGGACAGGGGAACACTGAAGCTTTCTTT
>TRBV4-1|-|TRBJ2-1|TRBD2
CASSQVWTSGGSNNEQFF
TGCGCCAGCAGCCAAGTTTGGACTAGCGGGGGGTCTAACAATGAGCAGTTCTTC
>TRBV19|-|TRBJ1-1|-
CASKGGANLNTEAFF
TGTGCCAGTAAGGGGGGCGCGAATCTGAACACTGAAGCTTTCTTT
>TRBV5-8|-|TRBJ2-3|TRBD2
CASSIGLAGDLTDTQYF
TGTGCCAGCAGCATCGGACTAGCGGGGGACTTGACAGATACGCAGTATTTT
>TRBV19|-|TRBJ1-3|TRBD1
CASRTGSGSGNTIYF
TGTGCCAGTAGGACAGGGTCGGGCTCTGGAAACACCATATATTTT
>TRBV6-2/TRBV6-3|-|TRBJ1-1|-
CASSYRVGTEAFF
TGTGCCAGCAGTTACAGGGTCGGCACTGAAGCTTTCTTT
>TRBV29-1|few|TRBJ1-2|-
CSVEPSDGDFGYTF
TGCAGCGTTGAACCATCTGACGGTGACTTTGGCTACACCTTC
>TRBV30|-|TRBJ1-2|-
CAWSEQQVGYTF
TGTGCCTGGAGTGAACAACAGGTTGGCTACACCTTC
>TRBV6-2/TRBV6-3|-|TRBJ1-5|TRBD1
CASSYPRDRGGVESNQPQHF
TGTGCCAGCAGTTACCCCAGAGACAGGGGGGGTGTGGAAAGCAATCAGCCCCAGCATTTT
>TRBV6-6|-|TRBJ2-2|-
CASGSWATGELFF
TGTGCCAGCGGGAGTTGGGCCACCGGGGAGCTGTTTTTT
>TRBV5-4|-|TRBJ2-1|TRBD2
CASSPGGASYNEQFF
TGTGCCAGCAGCCCCGGGGGGGCAAGCTACAATGAGCAGTTCTTC
>TRBV18|-|TRBJ1-1|-
CASSPIEGAEAFF
TGTGCCAGCTCACCTATTGAGGGGGCTGAAGCTTTCTTT
>TRBV5-5|-|TRBJ1-5|TRBD1
CASSFGQGNQPQHF
TGTGCCAGCAGTTTCGGACAGGGTAATCAGCCCCAGCATTTT
>TRBV5-5|-|TRBJ2-3|TRBD1
CASSRGTGGADTQYF
TGTGCCAGCAGCCGAGGGACAGGGGGTGCAGATACGCAGTATTTT
>TRBV10-3|-|TRBJ1-2|-
CAIRTDHPSTEGYTF
TGTGCCATCAGGACTGACCACCCATCGACTGAGGGCTACACCTTC
>TRBV5-4|-|TRBJ1-6|-
CASSLGQGDSPLHF
TGTGCCAGCAGCTTGGGGCAGGGAGATTCACCCCTCCACTTT
>TRBV6-2/TRBV6-3|-|TRBJ2-7|TRBD1
CASSSDRGPYEQYF
TGTGCCAGCAGTTCGGACAGGGGACCCTACGAGCAGTACTTC
>TRBV5-1|-|TRBJ1-5|TRBD1
CASSPGQGVGKAQHF
TGCGCCAGCAGCCCGGGACAGGGGGTGGGCAAGGCCCAGCATTTT
>TRBV29-1|-|TRBJ1-1|-
CSVEDSAWGRAFF
TGCAGCGTTGAAGATTCCGCGTGGGGTAGGGCTTTCTTT
>TRBV27|-|TRBJ2-3|-
CASSLSGRLSTDTQYF
TGTGCCAGCAGTTTGAGTGGACGGCTTAGCACAGATACGCAGTATTTT
>TRBV19|-|TRBJ2-3|TRBD2
CASSLGLVSTDTQYF
TGTGCCAGTAGCCTTGGACTAGTAAGCACAGATACGCAGTATTTT
>TRBV5-6|-|TRBJ2-7|TRBD1
CASSFGTGTYEQYF
TGTGCCAGCAGCTTCGGGACAGGGACATACGAGCAGTACTTC
>TRBV6-2/TRBV6-3|-|TRBJ2-3|TRBD2
CASSSLRGGADTQYF
TGTGCCAGCAGTTCATTGCGGGGGGGCGCAGATACGCAGTATTTT
>TRBV4-3|-|TRBJ1-1|-
CASSQGGWATEAFF
TGCGCCAGCAGCCAGGGAGGGTGGGCGACTGAAGCTTTCTTT
>TRBV6-5|once|TRBJ2-1|TRBD2
CASSYTGTSADEQFF
TGTGCCAGCAGTTACACCGGGACTAGCGCGGATGAGCAGTTCTTC
>TRBV6-5|-|TRBJ2-3|TRBD2
CAGARLAGTDTQYF
TGTGCCGGAGCGCGACTAGCGGGCACAGATACGCAGTATTTT
>TRBV18|-|TRBJ1-1|-
CASSGGDTEAFF
TGTGCCAGCTCAGGAGGGGACACTGAAGCTTTCTTT
>TRBV5-1|-|TRBJ2-7|TRBD1
CASSPTTGQIYEQYF
TGCGCCAGCAGCCCGACGACGGGACAGATCTACGAGCAGTACTTC
>TRBV19|-|TRBJ1-5|-
CASSAVRGSNQPQHF
TGTGCCAGTAGTGCAGTCAGGGGTAGCAATCAGCCCCAGCATTTT
>TRBV7-3|-|TRBJ2-6|-
CASSQTSLPASGANVLTF
TGTGCCAGCAGCCAGACTTCCCTCCCCGCCTCTGGGGCCAACGTCCTGACTTTC
>TRBV12-5|-|TRBJ2-7|-
CASGWVRDTLHYEQYF
TGTGCTAGTGGTTGGGTCCGGGACACGCTCCACTACGAGCAGTACTTC
>TRBV29-1|-|TRBJ1-1|-
CSVSLGHSNTEAFF
TGCAGCGTTTCCCTAGGACACAGCAACACTGAAGCTTTCTTT
>TRBV4-3|-|TRBJ1-2|-
CASSQEVSYGYTF
TGCGCCAGCAGCCAAGAGGTCTCCTATGGCTACACCTTC
>TRBV5-1|-|TRBJ1-6|-
CASSLEGRRYSPLHF
TGCGCCAGCAGCTTGGAGGGACGGAGGTATTCACCCCTCCACTTT
>TRBV29-1|-|TRBJ1-2|-
CSVVGQGDYGYTF
TGCAGCGTTGTCGGGCAGGGAGACTATGGCTACACCTTC
>TRBV5-1|-|TRBJ2-3|-
CASSLEIIDTQYF
TGCGCCAGCAGCTTGGAAATCATAGATACGCAGTATTTT
>TRBV7-2|-|TRBJ2-3|TRBD2
CASSERGFSDTQYF
TGTGCCAGCAGCGAGCGGGGGTTTTCAGATACGCAGTATTTT
>TRBV5-3|-|TRBJ2-7|-
CARSFRDVHSYEQYF
TGTGCCAGAAGCTTCCGGGACGTCCACTCCTACGAGCAGTACTTC
>TRBV5-1|-|TRBJ2-1|TRBD2
CASSPSRGNYNEQFF
TGCGCCAGCTCCCCCTCGCGGGGGAACTACAATGAGCAGTTCTTC
>TRBV29-1|-|TRBJ1-1|-
CSVEGPVNTEAFF
TGCAGCGTTGAAGGGCCGGTGAACACTGAAGCTTTCTTT
>TRBV6-4|many|TRBJ2-1|-
CASSGSQGGYNEQFF
TGTGCCAGCAGTGGATCTCAGGGGGGTTACAATGAGCAGTTCTTC
>TRBV11-2|few|TRBJ1-2|TRBD1
CASSLAGQGYGYTF
TGTGCCAGCAGCTTAGCGGGACAGGGCTATGGCTACACCTTC
>TRBV6-1|-|TRBJ1-5|TRBD1
CASSEQSRGLSQPQHF
TGTGCCAGCAGTGAACAAAGCAGGGGGCTTAGTCAGCCCCAGCATTTT
>TRBV6-1|-|TRBJ1-1|-
CASSEMGWTEAFF
TGTGCCAGCAGTGAAATGGGTTGGACTGAAGCTTTCTTT
>TRBV9|-|TRBJ1-5|TRBD1
CASSVDRGRQPQHF
TGTGCCAGCAGCGTAGACAGGGGGCGGCAGCCCCAGCATTTT
>TRBV5-4|-|TRBJ2-5|-
CASSLGGTSRQETQYF
TGTGCCAGCAGCTTAGGTGGTACTTCTAGGCAAGAGACCCAGTACTTC
>TRBV2|medium-sized|TRBJ1-1|-
CASSADRTTREAFF
TGTGCCAGCAGCGCCGACAGGACAACACGAGAAGCTTTCTTT
>TRBV12-3/TRBV12-4|-|TRBJ1-1|-
CASSQPTLRAFF
TGTGCCAGCAGCCAGCCGACTCTAAGAGCTTTCTTT
>TRBV6-5|-|TRBJ1-2|TRBD1
CASSYAGTGLYGYTF
TGTGCCAGCAGTTACGCCGGGACAGGCCTCTATGGCTACACCTTC
>TRBV30|few|TRBJ1-5|-
CAWSSGTSNQPQHF
TGTGCCTGGAGTTCAGGGACTAGCAATCAGCCCCAGCATTTT
>TRBV7-2|-|TRBJ2-6|-
CATLKGGSSGANVLTF
TGTGCCACCCTGAAAGGGGGGAGCTCTGGGGCCAACGTCCTGACTTTC
>TRBV2|few|TRBJ1-1|-
CASSVGNEAFF
TGTGCCAGCAGTGTAGGTAATGAAGCTTTCTTT
>TRBV5-4|few|TRBJ2-1|TRBD2
CASSLVRRGGNEQFF
TGTGCCAGCAGCTTGGTTCGGCGGGGGGGCAATGAGCAGTTCTTC
>TRBV10-2|-|TRBJ2-7|-
CASSESVRYLIRF
TGCGCCAGCAGTGAGTCGGTCAGATATTTAATTCGGTTC
>TRBV5-4|-|TRBJ1-1|-
CASTGRAGDNTEAFF
TGTGCCAGCACAGGGCGGGCGGGAGACAACACTGAAGCTTTCTTT
>TRBV19|-|TRBJ1-1|-
CASTQGMITEAFF
TGTGCCAGTACCCAAGGGATGATCACTGAAGCTTTCTTT
>TRBV18|-|TRBJ1-2|TRBD1
CASSPEGGDYGYTF
TGTGCCAGCTCACCAGAAGGGGGCGACTATGGCTACACCTTC
>TRBV3-1/TRBV3-2|-|TRBJ2-1|TRBD2
CASSQVLLAGTYNEQFF
TGTGCCAGCAGCCAAGTTTTACTAGCGGGGACCTACAATGAGCAGTTCTTC
>TRBV2|-|TRBJ1-2|TRBD1
CASPEPDRAKYGYTF
TGTGCCAGCCCCGAACCGGACAGGGCCAAGTATGGCTACACCTTC
>TRBV11-3|-|TRBJ1-1|-
CASSLDRRTVRNTEAFF
TGTGCCAGCAGCTTAGATAGGCGGACCGTGAGGAACACTGAAGCTTTCTTT